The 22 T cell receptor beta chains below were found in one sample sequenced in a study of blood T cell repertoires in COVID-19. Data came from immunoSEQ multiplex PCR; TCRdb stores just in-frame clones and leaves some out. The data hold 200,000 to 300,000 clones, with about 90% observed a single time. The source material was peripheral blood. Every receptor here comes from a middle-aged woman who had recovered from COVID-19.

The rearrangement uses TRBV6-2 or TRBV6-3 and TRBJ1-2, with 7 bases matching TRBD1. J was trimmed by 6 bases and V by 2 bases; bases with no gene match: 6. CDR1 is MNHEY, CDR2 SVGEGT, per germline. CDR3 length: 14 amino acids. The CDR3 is CASSYPSGQHGYTF. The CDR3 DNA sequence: TGTGCCAGCAGTTACCCTTCGGGACAGCATGGCTACACCTTC.

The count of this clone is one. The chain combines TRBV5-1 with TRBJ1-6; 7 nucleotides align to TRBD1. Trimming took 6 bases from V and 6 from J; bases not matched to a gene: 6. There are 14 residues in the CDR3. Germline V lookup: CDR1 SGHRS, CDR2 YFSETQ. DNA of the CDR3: TGCGCCAGCACCACCGGGACAGCTAATTCACCCCTCCACTTT. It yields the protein CASTTGTANSPLHF.

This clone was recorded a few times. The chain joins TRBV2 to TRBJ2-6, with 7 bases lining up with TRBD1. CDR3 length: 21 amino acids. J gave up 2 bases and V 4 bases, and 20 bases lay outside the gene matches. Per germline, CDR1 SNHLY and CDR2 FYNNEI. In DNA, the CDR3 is TGTGCCAGCAGTGTCAGGCAGGGGGTTCGGGGCGCCCAGGCTGGGGCCAACGTCCTGACTTTC. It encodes CASSVRQGVRGAQAGANVLTF.

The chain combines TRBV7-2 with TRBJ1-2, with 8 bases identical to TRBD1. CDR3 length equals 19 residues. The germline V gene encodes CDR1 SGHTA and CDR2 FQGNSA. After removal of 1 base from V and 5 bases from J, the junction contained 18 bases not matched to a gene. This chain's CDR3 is CASSLGPGQGGVSGYGYTF. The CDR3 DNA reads TGTGCCAGCAGCTTAGGACCCGGACAGGGCGGGGTGAGCGGATATGGCTACACCTTC.

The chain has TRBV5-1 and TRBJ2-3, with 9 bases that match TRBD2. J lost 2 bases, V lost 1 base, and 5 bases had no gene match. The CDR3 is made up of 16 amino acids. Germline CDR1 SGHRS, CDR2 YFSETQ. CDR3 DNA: TGCGCCAGCAGCTTGCTGTCTAGCGGGGACACAGATACGCAGTATTTT. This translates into CASSLLSSGDTDTQYF.

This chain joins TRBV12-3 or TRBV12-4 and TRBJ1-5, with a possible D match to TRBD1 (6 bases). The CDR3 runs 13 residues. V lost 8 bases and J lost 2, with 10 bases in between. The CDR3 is CASARGGNQPQHF. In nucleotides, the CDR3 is TGTGCCAGCGCCAGGGGAGGCAATCAGCCCCAGCATTTT.

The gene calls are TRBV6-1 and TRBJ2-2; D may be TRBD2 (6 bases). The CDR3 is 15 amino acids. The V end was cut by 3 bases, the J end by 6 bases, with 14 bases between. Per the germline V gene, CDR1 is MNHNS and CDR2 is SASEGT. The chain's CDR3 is CASSERGRAAGELFF. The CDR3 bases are TGTGCCAGCAGTGAGCGGGGTCGTGCGGCCGGGGAGCTGTTTTTT.

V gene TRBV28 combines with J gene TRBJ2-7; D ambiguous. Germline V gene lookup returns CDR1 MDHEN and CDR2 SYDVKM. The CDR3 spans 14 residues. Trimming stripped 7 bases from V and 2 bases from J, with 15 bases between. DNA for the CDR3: TGTGCCAGCACCATCTGGGCCGCACCCTACGAGCAGTACTTC. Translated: CASTIWAAPYEQYF.

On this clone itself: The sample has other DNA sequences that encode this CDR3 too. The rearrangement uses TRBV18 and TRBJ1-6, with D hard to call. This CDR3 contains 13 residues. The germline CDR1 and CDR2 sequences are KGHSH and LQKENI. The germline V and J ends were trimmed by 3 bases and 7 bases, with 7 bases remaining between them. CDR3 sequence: CASSPTENSPLHF. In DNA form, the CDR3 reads TGTGCCAGCTCACCTACAGAGAATTCACCCCTCCACTTT.

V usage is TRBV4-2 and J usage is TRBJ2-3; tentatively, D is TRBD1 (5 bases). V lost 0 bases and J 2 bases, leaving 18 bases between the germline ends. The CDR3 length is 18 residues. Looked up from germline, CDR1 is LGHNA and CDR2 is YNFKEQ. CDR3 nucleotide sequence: TGTGCCAGCAGCCAAGATCCGGCAGGACAACTACTCACAGATACGCAGTATTTT. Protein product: CASSQDPAGQLLTDTQYF.

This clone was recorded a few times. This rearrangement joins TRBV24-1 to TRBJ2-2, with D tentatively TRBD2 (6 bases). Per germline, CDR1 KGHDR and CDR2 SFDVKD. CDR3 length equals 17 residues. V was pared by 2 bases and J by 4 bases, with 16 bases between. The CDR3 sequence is CATSDSLADYATGELFF. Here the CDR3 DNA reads TGTGCCACCAGTGATTCCTTAGCGGACTATGCCACCGGGGAGCTGTTTTTT.

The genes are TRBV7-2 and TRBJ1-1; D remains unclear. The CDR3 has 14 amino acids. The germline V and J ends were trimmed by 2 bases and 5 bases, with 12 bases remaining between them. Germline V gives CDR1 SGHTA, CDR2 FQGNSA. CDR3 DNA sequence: TGTGCCAGCAGCTTAAATGGCTTCCTTACTGAAGCTTTCTTT. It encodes CASSLNGFLTEAFF.

The CDR3 loop reads CASSVGRGEQFF. The CDR3 DNA follows: TGTGCCAGCAGCGTAGGCAGAGGTGAGCAGTTCTTC. The chain has TRBV9 and TRBJ2-1; unclear D gene. The CDR3 is 12 residues long. Germline V gives CDR1 SGDLS, CDR2 YYNGEE. V lost 0 bases and J lost 9, with 7 bases in between.

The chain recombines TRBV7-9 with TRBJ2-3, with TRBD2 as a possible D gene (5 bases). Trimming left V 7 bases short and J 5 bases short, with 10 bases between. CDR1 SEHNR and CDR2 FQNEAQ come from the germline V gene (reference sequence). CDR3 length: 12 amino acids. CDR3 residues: CASKGLGDTQYF. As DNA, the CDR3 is TGTGCCAGCAAAGGACTTGGAGATACGCAGTATTTT.

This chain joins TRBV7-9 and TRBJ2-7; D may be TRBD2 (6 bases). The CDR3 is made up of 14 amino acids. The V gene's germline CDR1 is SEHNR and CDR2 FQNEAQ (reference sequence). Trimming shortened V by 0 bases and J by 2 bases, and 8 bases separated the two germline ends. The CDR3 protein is CASSLAGGTYEQYF. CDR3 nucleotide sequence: TGTGCCAGCAGCTTAGCGGGGGGAACCTACGAGCAGTACTTC.

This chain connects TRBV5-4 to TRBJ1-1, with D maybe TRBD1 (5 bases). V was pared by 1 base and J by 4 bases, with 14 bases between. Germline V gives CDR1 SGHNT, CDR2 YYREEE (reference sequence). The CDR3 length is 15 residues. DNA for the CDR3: TGTGCCAGCAGCTTGTTAATGGGTCAGGGCACTGAAGCTTTCTTT. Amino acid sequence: CASSLLMGQGTEAFF.

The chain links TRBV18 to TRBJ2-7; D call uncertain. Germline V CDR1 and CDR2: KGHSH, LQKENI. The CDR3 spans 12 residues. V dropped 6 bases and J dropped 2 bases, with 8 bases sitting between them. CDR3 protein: CASSPEPYEQYF. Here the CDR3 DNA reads TGTGCCAGCTCTCCCGAGCCCTACGAGCAGTACTTC.

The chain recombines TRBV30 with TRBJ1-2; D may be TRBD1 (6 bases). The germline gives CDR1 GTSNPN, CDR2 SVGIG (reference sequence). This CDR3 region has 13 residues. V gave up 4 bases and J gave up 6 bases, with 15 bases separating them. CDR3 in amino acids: CAWNHRALDGYTF. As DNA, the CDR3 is TGTGCCTGGAACCACAGGGCGTTGGATGGCTACACCTTC.

In DNA, the CDR3 is TGTGCCAGCACCCCGAACAGGGTAGGGAATTCACCCCTCCACTTT. Translated, it gives CASTPNRVGNSPLHF. The chain links TRBV6-6 to TRBJ1-6; tentatively, D is TRBD1 (6 bases). Trimming shortened V by 7 bases and J by 7 bases, and 17 bases separated the two germline ends. The CDR3 is 15 residues long. Germline lookup yields CDR1 MNHNY and CDR2 SVGAGI (reference sequence).

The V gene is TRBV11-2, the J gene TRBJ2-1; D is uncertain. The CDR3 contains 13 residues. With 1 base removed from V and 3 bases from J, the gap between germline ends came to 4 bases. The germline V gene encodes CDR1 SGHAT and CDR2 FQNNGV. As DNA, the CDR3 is TGTGCCAGCAGCTTAGCCCGCTACAATGAGCAGTTCTTC. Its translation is CASSLARYNEQFF.

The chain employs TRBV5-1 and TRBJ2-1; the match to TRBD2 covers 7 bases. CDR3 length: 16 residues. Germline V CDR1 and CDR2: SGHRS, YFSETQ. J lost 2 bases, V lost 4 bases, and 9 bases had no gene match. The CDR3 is CASSMDPAGAYNEQFF. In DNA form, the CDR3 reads TGCGCCAGCAGCATGGATCCCGCGGGGGCCTACAATGAGCAGTTCTTC.

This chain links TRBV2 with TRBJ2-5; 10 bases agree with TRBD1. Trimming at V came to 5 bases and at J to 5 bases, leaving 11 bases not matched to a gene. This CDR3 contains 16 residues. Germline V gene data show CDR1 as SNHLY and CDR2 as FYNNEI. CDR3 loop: CASSQIGQGVLETQYF. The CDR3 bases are TGTGCCAGCAGTCAAATCGGACAGGGGGTTTTGGAGACCCAGTACTTC.